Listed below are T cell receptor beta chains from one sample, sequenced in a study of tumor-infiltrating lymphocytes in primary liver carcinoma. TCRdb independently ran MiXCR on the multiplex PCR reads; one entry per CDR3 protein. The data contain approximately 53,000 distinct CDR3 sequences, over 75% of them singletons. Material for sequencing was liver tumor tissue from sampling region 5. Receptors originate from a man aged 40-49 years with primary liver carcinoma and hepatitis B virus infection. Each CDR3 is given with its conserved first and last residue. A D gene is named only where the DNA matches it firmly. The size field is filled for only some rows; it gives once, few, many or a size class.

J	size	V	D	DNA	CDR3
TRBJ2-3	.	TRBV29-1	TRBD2	TGCAGCGCCCAGCGGGGGGGGATAGATACGGAGTATTTT	CSAQRGGIDTEYF
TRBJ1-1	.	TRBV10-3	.	TGTGCCATTTCCACCGGGAGACGAGAGAACACTGAAGCTTTCTTT	CAISTGRRENTEAFF
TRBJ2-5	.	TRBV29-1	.	TGCAGGGTGGAGCCGATAGAGATCCAGTACTTC	CRVEPIEIQYF
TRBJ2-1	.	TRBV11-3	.	TGTGCCAGCAGCGCAAGAGGACGAGACAATGGGCAGATCTTC	CASSARGRDNGQIF
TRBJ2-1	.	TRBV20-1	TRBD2	TGCAGTGCTCCCGGAAGTAGCGGGAGGGCGCACAATGAGCAGTTCTTC	CSAPGSSGRAHNEQFF
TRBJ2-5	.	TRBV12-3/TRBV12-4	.	TGTGTCAGCAGTCCCGCGACGGAAGAGACCCAGTACTTC	CVSSPATEETQYF
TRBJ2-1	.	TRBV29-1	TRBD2	TGCAGTTTTGGACTAGCGGGAGGGCTCTACAATGAGCAGTTCTTC	CSFGLAGGLYNEQFF
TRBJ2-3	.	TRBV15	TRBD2	TGTGCCACCAGCAAAGGGAGCGGGAGGGAATTAGATACGCAGTATTTT	CATSKGSGRELDTQYF
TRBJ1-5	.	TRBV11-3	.	TGTGTCAGCAGATTAGATCTGGGGGTGGTTCAGCCCCAGCATTTT	CVSRLDLGVVQPQHF
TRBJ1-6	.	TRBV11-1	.	TGTGCTAGCAGCCGGACACTGGCTCCAGCCCTCCACTTT	CASSRTLAPALHF
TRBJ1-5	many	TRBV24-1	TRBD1	TGTGCCACCAGTGACAGGACAGGGGGCAATCAGCCCCAGCATTTT	CATSDRTGGNQPQHF
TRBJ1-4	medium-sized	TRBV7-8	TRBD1	TGTGCCAGCAGCTTAGAGGCCGACAGGGGGTTGTTTTTT	CASSLEADRGLFF
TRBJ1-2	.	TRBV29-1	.	TGCAGCGTTTCACTTGACAGGTACTACTATGGTTACACCTTC	CSVSLDRYYYGYTF
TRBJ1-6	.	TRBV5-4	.	TGTTTCAGCAGCTTGGATCTTTCGTATAATTCACCTCTCCACTTT	CFSSLDLSYNSPLHF
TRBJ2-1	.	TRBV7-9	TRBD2	TGTGCCAGCAGCGGGACTAGTATGGGCGATGAGCAATTCTTC	CASSGTSMGDEQFF
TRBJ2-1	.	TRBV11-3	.	TGTGTCAACAGCGTAATAGGACGGGACAATGAGCAGTTCTTC	CVNSVIGRDNEQFF
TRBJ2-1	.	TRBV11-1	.	TGTGCCAGCTGCCTTGGAAGGGTATCCTACAGTGAGCAATTCTTC	CASCLGRVSYSEQFF
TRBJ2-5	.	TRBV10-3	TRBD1	TGTGCCATCAGTGCGACAGGGTTCGGAGAGACCCTGTACTTC	CAISATGFGETLYF
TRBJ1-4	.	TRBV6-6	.	TGTGCCAGCAGTTACGCCAGGGGCGTCCTTGATGAAAAGCTGTTTTTT	CASSYARGVLDEKLFF
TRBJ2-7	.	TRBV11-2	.	TGTGCAAGCAGCTTACGATGGATAGTGGAAAACGAGCAGTACTTC	CASSLRWIVENEQYF
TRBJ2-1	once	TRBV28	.	TGTGACGGCAGTTCCTCCCTGGGACGCCCCGGGTTCTTC	CDGSSSLGRPGFF
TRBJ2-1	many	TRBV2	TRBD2	TGTGCCAGCAGTGGGACTAGCGGGGCCCGGGAGCAGTTCTTC	CASSGTSGAREQFF
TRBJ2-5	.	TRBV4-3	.	TGCCCCAGCAGACAAGAGGGACTGCCGTCTGAGACCCAGTATTTC	CPSRQEGLPSETQYF
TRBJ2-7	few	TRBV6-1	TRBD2	TGTACCAGCAGTGAAGTGCGGCTAGCGGTCCAGTACTTC	CTSSEVRLAVQYF
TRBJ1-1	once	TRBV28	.	TGTACCAGCAGTTTGGGCAATCTGGACACTGAAGCTTTCTTT	CTSSLGNLDTEAFF
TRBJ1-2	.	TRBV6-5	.	TGTGCCAGTACCCTCATTCGGGGCTATGTCTACACCTTC	CASTLIRGYVYTF
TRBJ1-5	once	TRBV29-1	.	TGCAGGGTTGTGGGGACCCCAGGACAGCCCCAACATTTT	CRVVGTPGQPQHF
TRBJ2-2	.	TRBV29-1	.	TGCAGCGTCCTCAGTCCGGAACCCACTGGGGAGCTGTTTTTT	CSVLSPEPTGELFF
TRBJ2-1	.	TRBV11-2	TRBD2	TGTACCACCCGCGGGAGCTGGGATGAGCAGTTCTTC	CTTRGSWDEQFF
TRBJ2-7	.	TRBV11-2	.	TGTGTCAGTAGTCCCGGGGGATACGAGCAGTACTTC	CVSSPGGYEQYF
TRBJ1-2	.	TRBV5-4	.	TGTGCCAGCAGCTCGGGTTTCCGTGGGGGACCCCCGGGCGGGCAGGGCTACACCTTC	CASSSGFRGGPPGGQGYTF
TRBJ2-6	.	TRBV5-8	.	TGTGCCAGAAGCTTCAACAGGGACTGGGCCAACGTCCTGACTTTC	CARSFNRDWANVLTF
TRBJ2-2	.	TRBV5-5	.	TGTGCCAGCTACGGGAACACCGGGGAGCTGTTTTTT	CASYGNTGELFF
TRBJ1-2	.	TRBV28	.	TGTGCCAGCAGTCCCTTCGACGCGGTCCCCTATGGCTACACCTTC	CASSPFDAVPYGYTF
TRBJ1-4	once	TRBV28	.	TGTGCTAGCAGCCCCCCCGGGACCCTCAATGAAAAACTGTTTTTT	CASSPPGTLNEKLFF
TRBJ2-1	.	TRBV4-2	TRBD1	TGTGCCAGCAGCCACGCCGCGGGACAGGGGTACAATGAGCAGTTCTTC	CASSHAAGQGYNEQFF
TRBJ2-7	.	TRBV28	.	TGTGCCAGCAGTTTCGGACGAGCGAAGTCCCACAAGCAGTACTTC	CASSFGRAKSHKQYF
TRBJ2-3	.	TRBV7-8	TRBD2	TGTGCCAGCAGCTACGTACTAGCGGACGACATAGATACGCAGTATTTT	CASSYVLADDIDTQYF
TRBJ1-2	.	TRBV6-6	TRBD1	TGTGCCAGCAGTTCAGGGGGGGTTGGCTATGGCTACACCTTC	CASSSGGVGYGYTF
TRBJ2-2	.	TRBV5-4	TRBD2	TGTGCCAGCAGCCCGACGGGACCAGCGGGAGTCGGGGAGCTGTTTTTT	CASSPTGPAGVGELFF
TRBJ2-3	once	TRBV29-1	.	TGCAGCGTTGGGGGGGCTAGCGGAGCAGATACGCAGTGTTTT	CSVGGASGADTQCF
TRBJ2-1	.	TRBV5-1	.	TGCGCCAGCAACTTGACAGGCGGGAGTAGATACAGTGAGCAGTCCTTC	CASNLTGGSRYSEQSF
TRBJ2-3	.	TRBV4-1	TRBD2	TGCACCAGCAGCCAAGATCCGGGTAGCGGGAGTAATGTGCAGTATTTT	CTSSQDPGSGSNVQYF
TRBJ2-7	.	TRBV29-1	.	TGCAGCACCACGACAGGTACCTACGAGCGGTACTTC	CSTTTGTYERYF
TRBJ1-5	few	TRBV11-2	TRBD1	TGTGCCAGCAGCTCCGGGACAGGGGAGAATCAGCCCCAGCATTTT	CASSSGTGENQPQHF